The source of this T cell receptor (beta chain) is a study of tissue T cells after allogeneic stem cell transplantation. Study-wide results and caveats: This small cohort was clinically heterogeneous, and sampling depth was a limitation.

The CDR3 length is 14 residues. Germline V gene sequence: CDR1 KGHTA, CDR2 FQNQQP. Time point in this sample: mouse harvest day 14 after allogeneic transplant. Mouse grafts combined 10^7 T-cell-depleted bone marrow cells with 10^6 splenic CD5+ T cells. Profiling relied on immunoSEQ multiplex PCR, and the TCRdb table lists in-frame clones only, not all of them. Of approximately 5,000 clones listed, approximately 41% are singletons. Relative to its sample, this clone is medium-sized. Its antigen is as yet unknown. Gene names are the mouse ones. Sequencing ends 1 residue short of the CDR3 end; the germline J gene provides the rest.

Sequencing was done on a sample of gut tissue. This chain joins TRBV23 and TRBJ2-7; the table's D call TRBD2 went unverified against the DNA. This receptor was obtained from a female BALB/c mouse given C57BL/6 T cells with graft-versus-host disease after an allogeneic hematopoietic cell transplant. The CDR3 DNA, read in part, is TGCTCCAGCAGTCATGGACTGGGGGGGCGAGAACAGTAC. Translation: CSSSHGLGGREQY. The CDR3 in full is CSSSHGLGGREQYF.